The 10 T cell receptor beta chains in this list originate from one sample, sequenced in a study of blood T cells in healthy people across ages. Through a sample-barcoded 5' primer and a J-beta primer mix, a second PCR was run for 7 to 11 cycles. TCRdb re-derived calls from the 5' RACE reads in MiXCR, one entry per CDR3 protein. This table has around 900,000 distinct CDR3 sequences, approximately 50% appearing once. Sequenced: blood. Every receptor here comes from a woman in her sixties or seventies in good health.

The V and J genes are TRBV4-3 and TRBJ1-1; 7 bases line up with TRBD1. CDR3 length: 19 residues. Germline V gene lookup returns CDR1 LGHNA and CDR2 YSLEER. The J segment lost 1 base and the V segment lost 0 bases, leaving 14 bases of the junction unmatched. The CDR3: CASSQEGQIGVLGNTEAFF. CDR3 nucleotide sequence: TGCGCCAGCAGCCAAGAGGGACAGATAGGGGTTTTGGGGAACACTGAAGCTTTCTTT.

This clonotype was found a few times. The DNA for the CDR3 is TGTGCCCTGGGGGAGGGTATGAACACTGAAGCTTTCTTT. This encodes CALGEGMNTEAFF. The rearrangement joins TRBV10-3 to TRBJ1-1; possible D gene TRBD1, 5 bases. The ends were cut back, 11 bases at V and 0 bases at J, with 13 bases in the middle. Looked up from germline, CDR1 is ENHRY and CDR2 is SYGVKD. There are 13 residues in the CDR3.

In this sample, this clonotype turned up a few times. The chain joins TRBV20-1 to TRBJ2-1; D possibly corresponds to TRBD2 (6 bases). V was pared by 5 bases and J by 10 bases, with 18 bases between. The germline V gene has CDR1 DFQATT and CDR2 SNEGSKA (reference sequence). The CDR3 contains 13 residues. The CDR3 reads CSAGGTSVGEQFF. In nucleotides, the CDR3 is TGCAGTGCTGGCGGGACTTCCGTGGGAGAGCAGTTCTTC.

This clonotype was seen just once. The chain joins TRBV20-1 to TRBJ2-1; D gene ambiguous. Germline V CDR1 and CDR2: DFQATT, SNEGSKA (reference sequence). CDR3 length equals 16 residues. Trimming removed 0 bases at V and 1 base at J, with 13 bases between. In DNA, the CDR3 is TGCAGTGCTAGAGATCGAGTGGTCGTATCCTACAATGAGCAGTTCTTC. Translating it yields CSARDRVVVSYNEQFF.

The chain joins TRBV7-2 to TRBJ2-1; no clear D. Germline V gives CDR1 SGHTA, CDR2 FQGNSA. The V end was cut by 6 bases, the J end by 10 bases, with 16 bases between. The CDR3 extends over 13 amino acids. In DNA form, the CDR3 reads TGTGCCAGCAGGCGCCCCGGTGTAAGCGAGCAGTTCTTC. Encoded protein: CASRRPGVSEQFF.

This clonotype was picked up a small number of times. The rearrangement links TRBV12-3 or TRBV12-4 to TRBJ2-3, with D hard to call. With 6 bases removed from V and 6 bases from J, the gap between germline ends came to 16 bases. This CDR3 has 14 residues. CDR3 in DNA: TGTGCCAGCAGCGAAGACTCCTTGGTGGATACGCAGTATTTT. This translates into CASSEDSLVDTQYF.

The chain joins TRBV4-3 to TRBJ2-1; unclear D gene. The J call may be mistaken, given a closer DNA end match to TRBJ2-7. There are 16 residues in the CDR3. Germline CDR1 LGHNA, CDR2 YSLEER. The CDR3 DNA reads TGCGCCAGCAGCCAAGGGGGAAGAAACTCCTACAATGAGCAGTACTTC. It codes for CASSQGGRNSYNEQYF.

The chain links TRBV6-5 to TRBJ1-4, with 8 positions matching TRBD1. The germline V gene encodes CDR1 MNHEY and CDR2 SVGAGI. This CDR3 is 15 amino acids long. With V trimmed by 5 bases and J by 8 bases, 10 bases remained unmatched. This CDR3 is CASSLDRGVWEKLFF. CDR3 coding DNA: TGTGCCAGCAGTCTAGACAGGGGTGTCTGGGAAAAACTGTTTTTT.

The V gene is TRBV4-1, the J gene TRBJ1-4; TRBD1 might be the D (5 bases). The CDR3 consists of 15 residues. V lost 1 base to trimming and J lost 7 bases, with 13 bases between them. CDR1 and CDR2 (germline): MGHRA, YSYEKL. CDR3 residues: CASSQGSGGFEKLFF. The CDR3 DNA reads as TGCGCCAGCAGCCAAGGGAGCGGGGGGTTTGAAAAACTGTTTTTT.

V gene TRBV28 combines with J gene TRBJ1-5; the D gene is possibly TRBD1 (5 bases). The CDR3 contains 16 residues. Deletions cut 3 bases from V and 6 bases from J, with 18 bases between. From germline, CDR1 is MDHEN and CDR2 SYDVKM. The CDR3 bases are TGTGCCAGCAGTTTGTTCAGGGTGGGGAAAGGTCAGCCCCAGCATTTT. Translation: CASSLFRVGKGQPQHF.